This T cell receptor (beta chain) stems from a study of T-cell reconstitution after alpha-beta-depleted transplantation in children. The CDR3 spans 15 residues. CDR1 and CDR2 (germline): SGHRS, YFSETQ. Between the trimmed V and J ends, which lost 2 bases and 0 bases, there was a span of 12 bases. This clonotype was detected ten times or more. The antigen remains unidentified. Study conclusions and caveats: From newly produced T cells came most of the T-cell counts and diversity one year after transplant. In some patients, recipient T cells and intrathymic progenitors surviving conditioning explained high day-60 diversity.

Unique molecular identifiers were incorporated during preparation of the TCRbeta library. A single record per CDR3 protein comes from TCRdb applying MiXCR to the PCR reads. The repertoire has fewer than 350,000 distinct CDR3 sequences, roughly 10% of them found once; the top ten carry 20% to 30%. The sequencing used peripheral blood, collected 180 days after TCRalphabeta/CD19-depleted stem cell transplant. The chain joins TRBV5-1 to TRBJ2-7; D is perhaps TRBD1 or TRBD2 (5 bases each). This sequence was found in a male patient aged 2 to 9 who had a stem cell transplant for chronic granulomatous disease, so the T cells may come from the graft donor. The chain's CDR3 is CASSLFRGRSYEQYF. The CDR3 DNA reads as TGCGCCAGCAGCTTATTCCGGGGCCGCTCCTACGAGCAGTACTTC.